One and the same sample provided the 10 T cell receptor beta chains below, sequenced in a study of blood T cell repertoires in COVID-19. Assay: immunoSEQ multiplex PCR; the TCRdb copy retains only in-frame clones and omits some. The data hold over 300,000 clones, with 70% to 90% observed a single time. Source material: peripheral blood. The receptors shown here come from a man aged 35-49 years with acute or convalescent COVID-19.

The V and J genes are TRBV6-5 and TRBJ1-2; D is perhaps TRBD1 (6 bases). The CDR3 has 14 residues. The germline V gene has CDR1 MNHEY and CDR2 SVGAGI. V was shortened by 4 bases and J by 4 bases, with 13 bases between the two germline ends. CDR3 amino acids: CASSWGGPIYGYTF. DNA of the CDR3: TGTGCCAGCAGTTGGGGGGGCCCTATCTATGGCTACACCTTC.

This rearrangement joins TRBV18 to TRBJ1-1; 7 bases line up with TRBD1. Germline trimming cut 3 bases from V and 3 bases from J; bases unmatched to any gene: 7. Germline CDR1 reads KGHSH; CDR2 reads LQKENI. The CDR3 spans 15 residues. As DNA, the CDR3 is TGTGCCAGCTCACCCTCCCGGGACAGCTACACTGAAGCTTTCTTT. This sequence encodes CASSPSRDSYTEAFF.

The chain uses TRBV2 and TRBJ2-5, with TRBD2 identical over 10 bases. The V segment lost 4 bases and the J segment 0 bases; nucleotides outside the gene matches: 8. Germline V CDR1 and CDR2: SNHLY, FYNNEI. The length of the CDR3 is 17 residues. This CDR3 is CASSANPGLAYQETQYF. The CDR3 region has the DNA TGTGCCAGCAGTGCCAACCCGGGACTAGCGTACCAAGAGACCCAGTACTTC.

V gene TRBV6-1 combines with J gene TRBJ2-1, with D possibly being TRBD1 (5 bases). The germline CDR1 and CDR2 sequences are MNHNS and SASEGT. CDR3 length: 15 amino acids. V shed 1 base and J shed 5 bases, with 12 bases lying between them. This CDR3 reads CASSEVVRTNNEQFF. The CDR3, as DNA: TGTGCCAGCAGTGAAGTCGTCAGGACAAACAATGAGCAGTTCTTC.

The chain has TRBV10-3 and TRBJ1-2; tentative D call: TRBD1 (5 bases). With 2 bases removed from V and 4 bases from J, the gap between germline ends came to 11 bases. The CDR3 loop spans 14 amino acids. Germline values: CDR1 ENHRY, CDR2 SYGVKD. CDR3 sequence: CAISELFQGYGYTF. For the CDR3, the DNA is TGTGCCATCAGTGAGCTATTCCAGGGCTATGGCTACACCTTC.

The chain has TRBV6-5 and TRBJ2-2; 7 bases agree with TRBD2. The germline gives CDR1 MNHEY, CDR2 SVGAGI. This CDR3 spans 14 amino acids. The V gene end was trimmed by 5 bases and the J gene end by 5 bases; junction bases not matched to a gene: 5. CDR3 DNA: TGTGCCAGCAGTACCCACGGGGGGACCGGGGAGCTGTTTTTT. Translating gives CASSTHGGTGELFF.

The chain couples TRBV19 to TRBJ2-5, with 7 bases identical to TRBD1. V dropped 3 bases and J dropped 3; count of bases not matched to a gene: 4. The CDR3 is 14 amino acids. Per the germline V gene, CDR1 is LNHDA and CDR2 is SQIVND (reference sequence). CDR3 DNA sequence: TGTGCCAGTAGTATTAATGGACAGGAAGAGACCCAGTACTTC. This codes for CASSINGQEETQYF.

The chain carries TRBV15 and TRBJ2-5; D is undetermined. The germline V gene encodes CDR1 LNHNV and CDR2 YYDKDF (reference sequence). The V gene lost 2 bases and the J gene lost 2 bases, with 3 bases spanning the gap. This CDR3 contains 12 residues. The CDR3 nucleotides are TGTGCCACCAGCAGATTACAAGAGACCCAGTACTTC. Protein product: CATSRLQETQYF.

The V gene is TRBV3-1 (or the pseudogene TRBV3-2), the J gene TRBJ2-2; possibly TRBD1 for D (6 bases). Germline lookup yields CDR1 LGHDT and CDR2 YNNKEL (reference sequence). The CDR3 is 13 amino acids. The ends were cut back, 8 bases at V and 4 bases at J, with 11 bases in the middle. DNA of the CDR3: TGTGCCAGCCGGCAGGGGAGCACCGGGGAGCTGTTTTTT. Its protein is CASRQGSTGELFF.

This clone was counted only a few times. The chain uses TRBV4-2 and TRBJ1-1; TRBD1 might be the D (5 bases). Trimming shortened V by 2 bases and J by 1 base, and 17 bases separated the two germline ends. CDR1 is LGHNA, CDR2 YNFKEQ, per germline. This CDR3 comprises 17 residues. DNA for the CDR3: TGTGCCAGCAGCCAACGTCATGGGGGGGGGTGGAACACTGAAGCTTTCTTT. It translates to CASSQRHGGGWNTEAFF.